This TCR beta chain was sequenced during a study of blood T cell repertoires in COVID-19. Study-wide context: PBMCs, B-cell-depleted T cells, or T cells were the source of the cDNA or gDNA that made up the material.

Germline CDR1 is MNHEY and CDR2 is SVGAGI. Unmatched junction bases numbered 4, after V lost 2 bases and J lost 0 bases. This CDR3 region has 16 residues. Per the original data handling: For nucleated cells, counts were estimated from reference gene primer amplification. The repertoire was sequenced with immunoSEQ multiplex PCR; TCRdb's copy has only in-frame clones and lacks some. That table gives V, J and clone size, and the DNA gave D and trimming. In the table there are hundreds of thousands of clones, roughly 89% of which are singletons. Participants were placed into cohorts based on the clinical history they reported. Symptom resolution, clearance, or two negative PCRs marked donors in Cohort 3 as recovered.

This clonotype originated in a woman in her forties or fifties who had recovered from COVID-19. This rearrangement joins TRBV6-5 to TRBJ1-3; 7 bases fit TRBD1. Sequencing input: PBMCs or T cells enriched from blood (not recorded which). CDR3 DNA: TGTGCCAGCAGTTACGGGGGACAGCGCTCTGGAAACACCATATATTTT. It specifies CASSYGGQRSGNTIYF.